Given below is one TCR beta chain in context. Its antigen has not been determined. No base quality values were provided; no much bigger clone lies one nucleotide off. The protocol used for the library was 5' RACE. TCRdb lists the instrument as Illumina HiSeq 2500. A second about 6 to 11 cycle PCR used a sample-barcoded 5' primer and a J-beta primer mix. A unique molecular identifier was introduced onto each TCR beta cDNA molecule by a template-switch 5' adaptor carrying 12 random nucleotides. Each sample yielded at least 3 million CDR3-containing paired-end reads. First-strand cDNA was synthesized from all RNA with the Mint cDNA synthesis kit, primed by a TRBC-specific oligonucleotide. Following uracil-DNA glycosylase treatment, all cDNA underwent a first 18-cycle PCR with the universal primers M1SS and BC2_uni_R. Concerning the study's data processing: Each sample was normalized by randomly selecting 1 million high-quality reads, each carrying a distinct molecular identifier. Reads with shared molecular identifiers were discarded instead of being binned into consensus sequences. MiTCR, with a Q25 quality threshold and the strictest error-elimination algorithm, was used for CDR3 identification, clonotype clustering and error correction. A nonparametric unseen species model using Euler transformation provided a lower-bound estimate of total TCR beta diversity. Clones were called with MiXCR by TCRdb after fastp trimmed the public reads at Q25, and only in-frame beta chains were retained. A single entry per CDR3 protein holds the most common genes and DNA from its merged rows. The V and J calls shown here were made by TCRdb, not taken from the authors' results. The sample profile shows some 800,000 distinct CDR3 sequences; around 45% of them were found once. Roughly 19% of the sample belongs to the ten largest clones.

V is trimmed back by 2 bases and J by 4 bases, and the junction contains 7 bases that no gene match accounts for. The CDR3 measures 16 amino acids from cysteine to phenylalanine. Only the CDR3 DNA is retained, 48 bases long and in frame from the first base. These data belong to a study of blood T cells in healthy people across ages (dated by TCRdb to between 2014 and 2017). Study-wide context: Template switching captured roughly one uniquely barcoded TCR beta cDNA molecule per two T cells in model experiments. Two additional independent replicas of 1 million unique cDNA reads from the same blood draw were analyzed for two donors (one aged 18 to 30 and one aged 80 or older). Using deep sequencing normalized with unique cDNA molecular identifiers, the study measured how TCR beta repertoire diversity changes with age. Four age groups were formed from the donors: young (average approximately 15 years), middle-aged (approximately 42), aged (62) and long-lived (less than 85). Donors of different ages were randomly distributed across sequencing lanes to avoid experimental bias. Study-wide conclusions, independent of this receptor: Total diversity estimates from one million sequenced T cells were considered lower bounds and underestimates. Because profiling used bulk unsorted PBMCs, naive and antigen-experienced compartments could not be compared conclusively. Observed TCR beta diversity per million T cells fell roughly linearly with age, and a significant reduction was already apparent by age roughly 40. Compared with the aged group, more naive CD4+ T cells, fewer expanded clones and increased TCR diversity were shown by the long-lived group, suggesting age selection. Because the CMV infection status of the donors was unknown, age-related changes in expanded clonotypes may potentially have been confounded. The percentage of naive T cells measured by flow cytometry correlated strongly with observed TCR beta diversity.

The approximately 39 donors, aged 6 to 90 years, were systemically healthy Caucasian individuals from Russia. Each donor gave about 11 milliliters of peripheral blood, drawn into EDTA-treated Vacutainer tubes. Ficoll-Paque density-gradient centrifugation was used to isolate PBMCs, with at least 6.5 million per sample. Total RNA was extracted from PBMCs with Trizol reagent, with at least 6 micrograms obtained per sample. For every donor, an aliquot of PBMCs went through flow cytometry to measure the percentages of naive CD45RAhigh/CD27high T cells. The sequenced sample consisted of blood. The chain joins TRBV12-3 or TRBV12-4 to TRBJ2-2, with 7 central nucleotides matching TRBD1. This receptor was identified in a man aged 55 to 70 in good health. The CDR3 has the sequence CASSLRDSGPTGELFF. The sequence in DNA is TGTGCCAGCAGTTTAAGGGACAGTGGTCCCACCGGGGAGCTGTTTTTT.